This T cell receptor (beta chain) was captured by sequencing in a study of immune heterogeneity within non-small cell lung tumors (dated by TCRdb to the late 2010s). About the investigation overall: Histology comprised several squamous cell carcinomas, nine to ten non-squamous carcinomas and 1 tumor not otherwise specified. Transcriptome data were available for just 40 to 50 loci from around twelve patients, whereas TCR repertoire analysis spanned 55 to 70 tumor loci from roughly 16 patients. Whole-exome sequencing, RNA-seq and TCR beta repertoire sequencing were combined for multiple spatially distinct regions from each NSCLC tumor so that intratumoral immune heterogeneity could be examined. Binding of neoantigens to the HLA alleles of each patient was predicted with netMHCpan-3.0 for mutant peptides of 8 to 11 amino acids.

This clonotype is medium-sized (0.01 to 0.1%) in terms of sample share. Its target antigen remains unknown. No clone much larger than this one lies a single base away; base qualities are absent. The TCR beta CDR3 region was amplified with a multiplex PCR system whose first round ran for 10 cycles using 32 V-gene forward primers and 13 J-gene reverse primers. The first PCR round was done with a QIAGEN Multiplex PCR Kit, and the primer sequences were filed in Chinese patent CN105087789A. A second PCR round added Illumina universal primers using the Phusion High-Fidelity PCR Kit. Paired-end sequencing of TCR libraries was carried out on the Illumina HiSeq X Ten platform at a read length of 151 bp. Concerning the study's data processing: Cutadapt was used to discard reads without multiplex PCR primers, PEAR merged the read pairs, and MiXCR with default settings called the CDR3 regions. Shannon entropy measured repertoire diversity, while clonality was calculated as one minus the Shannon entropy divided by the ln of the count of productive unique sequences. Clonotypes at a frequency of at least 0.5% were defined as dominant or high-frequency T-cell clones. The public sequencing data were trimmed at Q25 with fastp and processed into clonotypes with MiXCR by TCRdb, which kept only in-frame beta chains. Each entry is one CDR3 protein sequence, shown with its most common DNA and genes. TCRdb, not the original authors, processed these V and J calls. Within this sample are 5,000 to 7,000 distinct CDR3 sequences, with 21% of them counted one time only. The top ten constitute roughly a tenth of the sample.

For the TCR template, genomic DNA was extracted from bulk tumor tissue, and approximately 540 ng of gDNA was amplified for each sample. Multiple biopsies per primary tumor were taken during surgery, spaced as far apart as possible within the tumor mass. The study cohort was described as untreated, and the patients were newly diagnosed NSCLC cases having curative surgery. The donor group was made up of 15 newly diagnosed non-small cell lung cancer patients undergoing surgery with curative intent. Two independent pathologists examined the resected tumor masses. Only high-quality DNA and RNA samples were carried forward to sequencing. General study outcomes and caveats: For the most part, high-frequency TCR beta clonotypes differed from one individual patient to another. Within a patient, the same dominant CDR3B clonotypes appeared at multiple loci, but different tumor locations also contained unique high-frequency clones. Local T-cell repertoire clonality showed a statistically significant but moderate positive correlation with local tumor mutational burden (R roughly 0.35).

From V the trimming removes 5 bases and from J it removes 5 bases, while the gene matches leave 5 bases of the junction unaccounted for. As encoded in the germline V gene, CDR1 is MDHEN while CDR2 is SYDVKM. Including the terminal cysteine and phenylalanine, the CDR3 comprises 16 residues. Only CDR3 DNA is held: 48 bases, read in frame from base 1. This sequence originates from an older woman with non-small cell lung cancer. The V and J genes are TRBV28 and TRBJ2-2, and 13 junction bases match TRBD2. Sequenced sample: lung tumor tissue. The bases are TGTGCCAGCAGTATTCAGGGACTAGCGGGAACCGGGGAGCTGTTTTTT. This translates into CASSIQGLAGTGELFF.